Listed below are T cell receptor beta chains from one sample, sequenced in a study of blood T cell repertoires in COVID-19. Assay used: immunoSEQ multiplex PCR; TCRdb lists only in-frame clones, some missing. The table lists tens of thousands of clones, 83% of them singletons, with around 6% in the top ten. Sequencing was done on a sample of peripheral blood. The receptor source for this set is a woman aged 55-69 years with acute or convalescent COVID-19. The CDR3 runs from the conserved cysteine through the conserved F or W. D genes are given only for firm matches. The size field is filled for only some rows; it gives once, few, many or a size class.

d_call j_call clone_size v_call cdr3_nt cdr3_aa
TRBD1 TRBJ1-6 - TRBV30 TGTGCCTGGAGTGTACCGGGGGCAGGGGGTTCACCCCTCCACTTT CAWSVPGAGGSPLHF
- TRBJ1-1 - TRBV7-9 TGTGCCAGCAGCTTAGGCAGAGGCAGGGAGAACACTGAAGCTTTCTTT CASSLGRGRENTEAFF
- TRBJ1-4 - TRBV19 TGTGCCAGTAGTATAGGAAGGGGGAATGAAAAACTGTTTTTT CASSIGRGNEKLFF
- TRBJ1-1 - TRBV11-2 TGTGCCAGCGCGCGGATTAACACTGAAGCTTTCTTT CASARINTEAFF
- TRBJ1-2 - TRBV14 TGTGCCAGCAGCCCCACGGGGGGCTTCGGCTACACCTTC CASSPTGGFGYTF
- TRBJ1-1 - TRBV5-1 TGCGCCAGCAGCGTAGCGGTTACTCCTATGAACACTGAAGCTTTCTTT CASSVAVTPMNTEAFF
- TRBJ2-5 - TRBV5-6 TGTGCCAGCAGCTTTACCCAGGGGAGCCAAGAGACCCAGTACTTC CASSFTQGSQETQYF
- TRBJ2-7 - TRBV5-1 TGCGCCAGCAGCTTAGGGTACAGGACCTACGAGCAGTACTTC CASSLGYRTYEQYF
TRBD1 TRBJ1-5 - TRBV6-6 TGTGCCAGCAGTCCCGGACAGGGGGGTTATAGCAATCAGCCCCAGCATTTT CASSPGQGGYSNQPQHF
- TRBJ2-1 - TRBV6-6 TGTGCCAGCACGGTTAGCTCCTACAATGAGCAGTTCTTC CASTVSSYNEQFF
- TRBJ1-1 - TRBV19 TGTGCCAGTAGTATAGATTGGAGGGGAAGCACTGAAGCTTTCTTT CASSIDWRGSTEAFF
- TRBJ2-7 - TRBV9 TGTGCCAGCAGCAACCGACAAAGTGCCTACGAGCAGTACTTC CASSNRQSAYEQYF
TRBD1 TRBJ1-1 once TRBV5-4 TGTGCCAGCAGTCGCAGGGGGCAAACTGAAGCTTTCTTT CASSRRGQTEAFF
- TRBJ1-2 - TRBV9 TGTGCCAGCAGCCCTCAGACACCCAACTATGGCTACACCTTC CASSPQTPNYGYTF
TRBD2 TRBJ2-2 - TRBV10-3 TGTGCCATCAGGGGAGGGGCGGCGAACACCGGGGAGCTGTTTTTT CAIRGGAANTGELFF
TRBD1 TRBJ1-2 - TRBV5-1 TGCGCCAGCAGCTTGGGACAGGGGGTCTATGGCTACACCTTC CASSLGQGVYGYTF
TRBD2 TRBJ2-7 - TRBV3-1/TRBV3-2 TGTGCCAGCAGTCGACTAGCGGGGACCTACGAGCAGTACTTC CASSRLAGTYEQYF
- TRBJ2-7 once TRBV6-5 TGTGCCAGTTTTGAAAGAGGCAGATCCGAGCAGTACTTC CASFERGRSEQYF
TRBD1 TRBJ1-2 - TRBV30 TGTGCCTGGGCCAGCCCCAGGGGGAACTATGGCTACACCTTC CAWASPRGNYGYTF
- TRBJ1-2 once TRBV27 TGTGCCAGCAGTTATGGACAGCGTTATGGCTACACCTTC CASSYGQRYGYTF
TRBD1 TRBJ1-5 once TRBV9 TGTGCCAGCAGCGGGACAGGGGGCTTTCAGCCCCAGCATTTT CASSGTGGFQPQHF
- TRBJ1-1 once TRBV27 TGTGCCAGCAGTTTATCCGGCGGGGGGGGCCACACTGAAGCTTTCTTT CASSLSGGGGHTEAFF
- TRBJ1-6 - TRBV19 TGTGCCAGTAGTGCCACAGGGAATAGCCGACTGATTCCCTATAATTCACCCCTCCACTTT CASSATGNSRLIPYNSPLHF
- TRBJ1-3 - TRBV4-1 TGCGCCAGCAGCCAAGAGGCAGGATCGTATTTTGGAAACACCATATATTTT CASSQEAGSYFGNTIYF
TRBD1 TRBJ1-5 - TRBV3-1/TRBV3-2 TGTGCCAGCAGCCAAGACCCGGGACAGCAGCATTTT CASSQDPGQQHF
- TRBJ1-3 - TRBV27 TGTGCCAGCAGTCCAATGGTGGCGGGGGGCTCTGGAAACACCATATATTTT CASSPMVAGGSGNTIYF
TRBD2 TRBJ2-1 - TRBV7-9 TGTGCCAGCAGCTTAGGAGCGGGGGGAAATGAGCAGTTCTTC CASSLGAGGNEQFF
TRBD1 TRBJ1-2 - TRBV19 TGTGCCAGTAGTTCGGGACAGGGGTTTTTCGGCTACACCTTC CASSSGQGFFGYTF
TRBD1 TRBJ1-2 - TRBV18 TGTGCCAGCTCCTACCTCCAGGGACAGAGCGACTATGGCTACACCTTC CASSYLQGQSDYGYTF
- TRBJ2-3 few TRBV15 TGTGCCACCAGCAGACCAGACACAGATACGCAGTATTTT CATSRPDTDTQYF
- TRBJ2-3 - TRBV19 TGTGCCAGTAGTAGCTATGGACAGTTCACAGATACGCAGTATTTT CASSSYGQFTDTQYF
- TRBJ1-5 - TRBV19 TGTGCCAGTAGTATAATAGGCCGGACTATCAATCAGCCCCAGCATTTT CASSIIGRTINQPQHF